This T cell receptor beta chain was retrieved from a study of T cell changes during pregnancy in multiple sclerosis. The CDR3 spans 13 residues. Germline loops: CDR1 LNHDA, CDR2 SQIVND (reference sequence). Between the trimmed V and J ends, which lost 6 bases and 3 bases, there was a span of 9 bases. Assay used: immunoSEQ multiplex PCR; TCRdb lists only in-frame clones, some missing. Of under 50,000 clones in the sample, roughly 92% were seen once. The clonotype was recovered from a female donor with multiple sclerosis, enrolled in a pregnancy study. This specimen was CD4+ T cells from peripheral blood mononuclear cells, taken in the first trimester of pregnancy. This chain uses TRBV19 with TRBJ2-1; D is uncertain. The CDR3 region is CASSPNFYNEQFF. In DNA, the CDR3 is TGTGCCAGTAGCCCCAACTTCTACAATGAGCAGTTCTTC.